Presented here are 25 T cell receptor beta chains from one specimen sequenced in a study of blood T cell repertoires in COVID-19. Clones were read by immunoSEQ multiplex PCR, and TCRdb kept only the in-frame ones, dropping some. The sample includes around 140,000 clones, more than 60% of them seen just once. Material: peripheral blood. These receptors were obtained from a woman aged 60-75 years with acute or convalescent COVID-19.

The chain employs TRBV7-2 and TRBJ2-7; D unclear. Germline V gene data show CDR1 as SGHTA and CDR2 as FQGNSA. Trimming took 2 bases from V and 3 from J, leaving 20 bases between them. The CDR3 sequence is 17 residues long. The DNA for the CDR3 is TGTGCCAGCAGCTTATTAACGCCCAGAGTCAAGCGCTACGAGCAGTACTTC. Amino acids: CASSLLTPRVKRYEQYF.

The CDR3 region has the DNA TGTGCCAGCCTGAGAGGGATTAGCTCCTACGAGCAGTACTTC. Protein product: CASLRGISSYEQYF. The chain links TRBV2 to TRBJ2-7; D is perhaps TRBD2 (5 bases). There are 14 residues in the CDR3. Per germline, CDR1 SNHLY and CDR2 FYNNEI. V lost 8 bases and J 0 bases, leaving 14 bases between the germline ends.

This clone was seen a single time. The V and J genes are TRBV27 and TRBJ2-5; 7 bases map to TRBD2. The V gene's germline CDR1 is MNHEY and CDR2 SMNVEV (reference sequence). This CDR3 has 15 residues. J gave up 2 bases and V 5 bases, and 8 bases lay outside the gene matches. The CDR3 coding sequence is TGTGCCAGCAGTCAGGGAGGGAGGCGACAAGAGACCCAGTACTTC. It is translated as CASSQGGRRQETQYF.

This sequence joins TRBV7-2 and TRBJ2-1, with 12 bases identical to TRBD2. The CDR3 totals 19 residues. J gave up 2 bases and V 4 bases, and 12 bases lay outside the gene matches. CDR1 is SGHTA and CDR2 is FQGNSA in the germline V gene. CDR3 in DNA: TGTGCCAGCAGCTCCTTCTCTAGCGGGGGGGCTAGGCCCTACAATGAGCAGTTCTTC. Translating gives CASSSFSSGGARPYNEQFF.

The chain links TRBV11-2 to TRBJ2-3, with D unclear. The CDR3 runs to 16 residues. Trimming stripped 2 bases from V and 0 bases from J, with 12 bases between. CDR1 is SGHAT and CDR2 is FQNNGV in the germline V gene. The CDR3: CASSLLTGSSTDTQYF. The CDR3 DNA sequence: TGTGCCAGCAGCTTATTAACGGGTTCTAGCACAGATACGCAGTATTTT.

The rearrangement joins TRBV6-6 to TRBJ2-5, with no clear D. V was pared by 4 bases and J by 3 bases, with 9 bases between. Germline CDR1 is MNHNY and CDR2 is SVGAGI (reference sequence). The CDR3 is 13 residues long. In DNA form, the CDR3 reads TGTGCCAGCAGTTCCCTATTGGAAGAGACCCAGTACTTC. Protein sequence: CASSSLLEETQYF.

The V and J genes are TRBV3-1 (or the pseudogene TRBV3-2) and TRBJ2-7; D might be TRBD1 (5 bases). The length of the CDR3 is 16 residues. CDR1 is LGHDT and CDR2 is YNNKEL in the germline V gene (reference sequence). Trimming took off 0 bases at V and 2 bases at J, with 14 bases between the two ends. The CDR3 sequence is CASSQDFVRAAYEQYF. In nucleotides, the CDR3 is TGTGCCAGCAGCCAAGATTTTGTCAGGGCAGCCTACGAGCAGTACTTC.

The V gene is TRBV6-1, the J gene TRBJ1-2; D is possibly TRBD1 (5 bases). This CDR3 is built from 15 residues. Germline-derived CDR1 and CDR2 are MNHNS and SASEGT. Between the trimmed V and J ends, which lost 3 bases and 1 base, there was a span of 12 bases. DNA of the CDR3: TGTGCCAGCAGTGACAGGGAGGGGTTTAACTATGGCTACACCTTC. Protein product: CASSDREGFNYGYTF.

The chain has TRBV11-2 and TRBJ2-7; TRBD2 matches 12 bases. V lost 2 bases to trimming and J lost 0 bases; unmatched junction nucleotides: 5. Germline V gene sequence: CDR1 SGHAT, CDR2 FQNNGV. This CDR3 region has 17 residues. CDR3 DNA: TGTGCCAGCAGCTTACACCTAGCGGGAGGGTTCTCCTACGAGCAGTACTTC. It translates to CASSLHLAGGFSYEQYF. Combining the CDR3 with reference TRBV11-2 and TRBJ2-7 gives the whole variable domain EAGVAQSPRYKIIEKRQSVAFWCNPISGHATLYWYQQILGQGPKLLIQFQNNGVVDDSQLPKDRFSAERLKGVDSTLKIQPAKLEDSAVYLCASSLHLAGGFSYEQYFGPGTRLTVT.

The chain carries TRBV5-1 and TRBJ2-3; possible D gene TRBD2, 6 bases. V shed 4 bases and J shed 0 bases, with 9 bases lying between them. The CDR3 is made up of 14 amino acids. Germline V gene sequence: CDR1 SGHRS, CDR2 YFSETQ. The CDR3 bases are TGCGCCAGCAGCGTCGGGAGCAGCACAGATACGCAGTATTTT. Translated, it gives CASSVGSSTDTQYF.

This clone was picked up one time. This chain uses TRBV28 with TRBJ2-7; 10 bases fit TRBD1. The ends lost 5 bases at V and 3 bases at J; junction bases unmatched: 4. The CDR3 covers 14 residues. CDR1 and CDR2 (germline): MDHEN, SYDVKM. The CDR3 DNA reads TGTGCCAGCAGTATCGGACAGGGGGGCTACGAGCAGTACTTC. It specifies CASSIGQGGYEQYF.

This chain links TRBV9 with TRBJ2-1; 8 nucleotides agree with TRBD2. Germline CDR1 and CDR2: SGDLS and YYNGEE. V lost 4 bases, J lost 13 bases, and 10 bases stayed unmatched. The CDR3 totals 13 residues. CDR3 region: CASSPGGAAEQFF. The CDR3 DNA reads TGTGCCAGCAGCCCCGGGGGGGCAGCCGAACAGTTCTTC. Full variable domain (missing parts from reference TRBV9 and TRBJ2-1): DSGVTQTPKHLITATGQRVTLRCSPRSGDLSVYWYQQSLDQGLQFLIQYYNGEERAKGNILERFSAQQFPDLHSELNLSSLELGDSALYFCASSPGGAAEQFFGPGTRLTVL.

A single count supports this clone. The chain carries TRBV24-1 and TRBJ2-3; D is unclear. The germline gives CDR1 KGHDR, CDR2 SFDVKD. V was clipped by 0 bases and J by 3 bases, with 9 bases between them. This CDR3 region has 15 residues. The CDR3 region is CATSDLGPGTDTQYF. DNA for the CDR3: TGTGCCACCAGTGATTTGGGTCCAGGAACAGATACGCAGTATTTT.

The rearrangement joins TRBV24-1 to TRBJ2-1; D is possibly TRBD2 (6 bases). Between the trimmed V and J ends, which lost 4 bases and 10 bases, there was a span of 16 bases. CDR1 and CDR2 (germline): KGHDR, SFDVKD. The CDR3 runs to 14 residues. The CDR3 reads CATSEYGTLGEQFF. The CDR3 nucleotides are TGTGCCACCAGTGAATACGGGACTTTGGGAGAGCAGTTCTTC.

The gene calls are TRBV10-2 and TRBJ2-1; D perhaps matches TRBD2 (6 bases). CDR1 and CDR2 from the germline V gene are WSHSY and SAAADI. The CDR3 contains 16 residues. V gave up 6 bases and J gave up 4 bases, with 19 bases separating them. CDR3 sequence: CASRAGTALTYNEQFF. Written as DNA, the CDR3 is TGCGCCAGCAGAGCCGGGACTGCCCTAACTTACAATGAGCAGTTCTTC.

This CDR3 reads CASRTTGGYEQFF. The CDR3 bases are TGTGCCAGCAGAACGACAGGGGGCTATGAGCAGTTCTTC. This chain joins TRBV12-3 or TRBV12-4 and TRBJ2-1; 10 positions match TRBD1. The V gene end was trimmed by 6 bases and the J gene end by 8 bases; junction bases not matched to a gene: 4. The CDR3 has 13 residues.

This clone was recorded many times. The V call is TRBV3-1 (or the pseudogene TRBV3-2), the J call TRBJ2-7; D gene ambiguous. V dropped 5 bases and J dropped 3 bases, with 5 bases sitting between them. This CDR3 contains 11 residues. The germline gives CDR1 LGHDT, CDR2 YNNKEL (reference sequence). In DNA form, the CDR3 reads TGTGCCAGCAGCGGAGTCTACGAGCAGTACTTC. It codes for CASSGVYEQYF.

J is TRBJ2-3 and V is TRBV27; D not certain. Looked up from germline, CDR1 is MNHEY and CDR2 is SMNVEV (reference sequence). This CDR3 is built from 11 residues. V was clipped by 10 bases and J by 5 bases, with 10 bases between them. The CDR3 region has the DNA TGTGCCACCACGGGTGGAGATACGCAGTATTTT. This codes for CATTGGDTQYF.

J is TRBJ1-2 and V is TRBV28; D is possibly TRBD1 (6 bases). The CDR3 is 16 amino acids. V was clipped by 3 bases and J by 4 bases, with 18 bases between them. Germline loops: CDR1 MDHEN, CDR2 SYDVKM. Here the CDR3 reads CASSLSPGQSFYGYTF. The CDR3 bases are TGTGCCAGCAGTTTGTCCCCAGGACAGAGCTTCTATGGCTACACCTTC.

This rearrangement joins TRBV11-2 to TRBJ1-4, with D tentatively TRBD1 (6 bases). Germline V gives CDR1 SGHAT, CDR2 FQNNGV. The ends were cut back, 5 bases at V and 1 base at J, with 11 bases in the middle. The CDR3 is 15 amino acids. The CDR3 DNA reads TGTGCCAGCAGCCCCCGAGGGGGAACTAATGAAAAACTGTTTTTT. Translating gives CASSPRGGTNEKLFF. The full variable domain, completed using reference TRBV11-2 and TRBJ1-4, is EAGVAQSPRYKIIEKRQSVAFWCNPISGHATLYWYQQILGQGPKLLIQFQNNGVVDDSQLPKDRFSAERLKGVDSTLKIQPAKLEDSAVYLCASSPRGGTNEKLFFGSGTQLSVL.

This clone was observed a single time. The chain employs TRBV10-3 and TRBJ2-5, with D unclear. Germline lookup yields CDR1 ENHRY and CDR2 SYGVKD. Trimming removed 3 bases from V and 0 bases from J, with 20 bases in between. CDR3 size: 18 residues. CDR3 in DNA: TGTGCCATCAGTGATCGACAAGGTGTGGGCTCGTACCAAGAGACCCAGTACTTC. Its translation: CAISDRQGVGSYQETQYF.

J is TRBJ2-1 and V is TRBV4-1, with D perhaps TRBD2 (5 bases). CDR3 length: 16 residues. Trimming took off 3 bases at V and 0 bases at J, with 12 bases between the two ends. In germline, CDR1 is MGHRA, CDR2 YSYEKL. DNA for the CDR3: TGCGCCAGCAGCCACTTCAGCGGAGGCTCCTACAATGAGCAGTTCTTC. Residues: CASSHFSGGSYNEQFF.

This chain uses TRBV7-8 with TRBJ2-7; a possible D gene is TRBD1 (6 bases). CDR3 size: 17 residues. CDR1 SGHVS and CDR2 FQNEAQ come from the germline V gene. Trimming pared 0 bases from V and 0 bases from J, leaving 15 bases between. The CDR3 nucleotides read TGTGCCAGCAGCTTAGCGGGGTGGGGGCGCAACTCCTACGAGCAGTACTTC. Amino acid sequence: CASSLAGWGRNSYEQYF.

This clone appeared a few times. In DNA form, the CDR3 reads TGCGCCAGCCTCATGCGGCGGGGGGAGGGCCCTAGTGAGCAGTTCTTC. This encodes CASLMRRGEGPSEQFF. This chain uses TRBV10-2 with TRBJ2-1; TRBD2 agrees at 8 bases. Germline V gene data show CDR1 as WSHSY and CDR2 as SAAADI. CDR3 length: 16 residues. J was trimmed by 9 bases and V by 8 bases; bases with no gene match: 18.

J is TRBJ1-2 and V is TRBV7-9; 8 bases line up with TRBD1. The CDR3 is made up of 16 amino acids. After removal of 1 base from V and 3 bases from J, the junction contained 7 bases not matched to a gene. Germline CDR1 is SEHNR and CDR2 is FQNEAQ (reference sequence). DNA of the CDR3: TGTGCCAGCAGCTTAGGTGACAGGGGACCACACTATGGCTACACCTTC. Translation: CASSLGDRGPHYGYTF.